The 13 T cell receptor beta chains in this list originate from one sample, sequenced in a study of control samples from healthy donors and cancer patients. Here immunoSEQ multiplex PCR was the method, and the copy in TCRdb shows in-frame clones only, minus some. The table includes about 75,000 clones, 75% to 90% detected once. The sample was blood. Receptor source: a man aged 45-65 years in good health.

The rearrangement joins TRBV19 to TRBJ1-2, with D unresolved. The germline V and J ends were trimmed by 5 bases and 4 bases, with 11 bases remaining between them. CDR1 and CDR2 from the germline V gene are LNHDA and SQIVND (reference sequence). The CDR3 has 13 residues. CDR3 amino acids: CASSAQAPYGYTF. The CDR3 nucleotides read TGTGCCAGTAGTGCCCAGGCTCCCTATGGCTACACCTTC.

The V call is TRBV18, the J call TRBJ2-7; 7 bases fit TRBD1. With 2 bases clipped from V and 3 bases from J, the junction kept 4 bases outside the gene matches. In germline, CDR1 is KGHSH, CDR2 LQKENI. CDR3 length: 14 amino acids. CDR3 sequence (DNA): TGTGCCAGCTCACCAGGGACAGTCAACTACGAGCAGTACTTC. The encoded protein is CASSPGTVNYEQYF.

This clone rates as medium-sized. The V gene is TRBV18, the J gene TRBJ2-7; D unclear. The germline V and J ends were trimmed by 3 bases and 5 bases, with 11 bases remaining between them. Germline loops: CDR1 KGHSH, CDR2 LQKENI. The CDR3 loop spans 13 amino acids. CDR3 loop: CASSPTSADEQYF. DNA of the CDR3: TGTGCCAGCTCACCGACGAGCGCGGACGAGCAGTACTTC. Based on the CDR3 plus reference TRBV18 and TRBJ2-7, the full variable domain is NAGVMQNPRHLVRRRGQEARLRCSPMKGHSHVYWYRQLPEEGLKFMVYLQKENIIDESGMPKERFSAEFPKEGPSILRIQQVVRGDSAAYFCASSPTSADEQYFGPGTRLTVT.

The rearrangement joins TRBV13 to TRBJ2-5, with 9 bases that match TRBD2. This CDR3 contains 17 residues. Germline CDR1 is PRHDT and CDR2 is FYEKMQ (reference sequence). Trimming at V came to 1 base and at J to 2 bases, leaving 8 bases not matched to a gene. CDR3 sequence: CASSLVGLAGTQETQYF. The CDR3 DNA is TGTGCCAGCAGCTTAGTAGGGCTAGCGGGGACACAAGAGACCCAGTACTTC. Drawing the rest from reference TRBV13 and TRBJ2-5, the complete variable domain is AAGVIQSPRHLIKEKRETATLKCYPIPRHDTVYWYQQGPGQDPQFLISFYEKMQSDKGSIPDRFSAQQFSDYHSELNMSSLELGDSALYFCASSLVGLAGTQETQYFGPGTRLLVL.

The chain couples TRBV7-9 to TRBJ2-1; tentative D call: TRBD2 (6 bases). The ends were cut back, 5 bases at V and 0 bases at J, with 11 bases in the middle. The CDR3 runs 15 residues. Germline V lookup: CDR1 SEHNR, CDR2 FQNEAQ (reference sequence). The CDR3 spells CASSAEGSSYNEQFF. CDR3 in DNA: TGTGCCAGCAGCGCGGAGGGGAGCTCCTACAATGAGCAGTTCTTC.

The chain carries TRBV29-1 and TRBJ1-3, with D hard to call. V lost 7 bases and J lost 2, with 6 bases in between. Germline loops: CDR1 SQVTM, CDR2 ANQGSEA. This CDR3 has 11 residues. CDR3: CSGETGNTIYF. Written as DNA, the CDR3 is TGCAGCGGGGAAACTGGAAACACCATATATTTT.

V usage is TRBV11-3 and J usage is TRBJ2-7, with D maybe TRBD2 (6 bases). V dropped 3 bases and J dropped 6 bases, with 15 bases sitting between them. The germline V gene encodes CDR1 SGHNT and CDR2 YENEEA. This CDR3 spans 14 amino acids. The CDR3 sequence is CASSFGGSLGEQYF. The DNA of the CDR3 is TGTGCCAGCAGCTTCGGAGGGTCGCTCGGCGAGCAGTACTTC. The variable domain in full, with the rest retrieved from reference TRBV11-3 and TRBJ2-7, is EAGVVQSPRYKIIEKKQPVAFWCNPISGHNTLYWYLQNLGQGPELLIRYENEEAVDDSQLPKDRFSAERLKGVDSTLKIQPAELGDSAVYLCASSFGGSLGEQYFGPGTRLTVT.

The V and J genes are TRBV21-1 and TRBJ2-1. TRBV21-1 is a recognized pseudogene. The CDR3 loop spans 14 amino acids. The CDR3 region has the DNA TGTGCCAGCAACCAAGACCCCGTCTACAATGAGCAGTTCTTC. Protein sequence: CASNQDPVYNEQFF.

The CDR3, as DNA: TGTGCCAGCAGTTCTACCGGACAGGTACTCGACTACACCTTC. Protein sequence: CASSSTGQVLDYTF. The chain is built from TRBV6-2 or TRBV6-3 and TRBJ1-2, with 7 bases fitting TRBD1. The CDR3 has 14 amino acids. Losses at the gene ends were 4 bases for V and 10 bases for J; bases not matched to a gene: 12. The germline gives CDR1 MNHEY, CDR2 SVGEGT.

This chain joins TRBV27 and TRBJ1-5, with D possibly TRBD1 on 6 matching bases. V was shortened by 4 bases and J by 2 bases, with 12 bases between the two germline ends. The CDR3 has 15 residues. The V gene's germline CDR1 is MNHEY and CDR2 SMNVEV (reference sequence). CDR3: CASSSLQGRNQPQHF. In DNA form, the CDR3 reads TGTGCCAGCAGTTCCTTACAGGGACGCAATCAGCCCCAGCATTTT.

The chain has TRBV27 and TRBJ2-7; 9 bases map to TRBD1. The CDR3 consists of 14 residues. V lost 5 bases and J lost 6; bases outside the gene matches: 8. Germline CDR1 MNHEY, CDR2 SMNVEV (reference sequence). CDR3: CASSPKTGGGEQYF. The CDR3 DNA is TGTGCCAGCAGTCCAAAGACAGGGGGAGGCGAGCAGTACTTC.

This rearrangement joins TRBV7-6 to TRBJ1-2; 8 bases fit TRBD1. V shed 6 bases and J 4 bases; nucleotides not matched to a gene: 4. This CDR3 contains 13 residues. Per germline, CDR1 SGHVS and CDR2 FNYEAQ. CDR3 sequence (DNA): TGTGCCAGCAGTTTCAGGGGGCCCTATGGCTACACCTTC. Encoded protein: CASSFRGPYGYTF.

The rearrangement joins TRBV28 to TRBJ2-1; D perhaps matches TRBD2 (6 bases). Germline lookup yields CDR1 MDHEN and CDR2 SYDVKM. This CDR3 comprises 16 residues. Trimming removed 5 bases at V and 2 bases at J, with 16 bases between. The CDR3 nucleotides read TGTGCCAGCAGTCCACTCGCTAGCGAAACCTACAATGAGCAGTTCTTC. It translates to CASSPLASETYNEQFF.